The 19 T cell receptor beta chains below were found in one sample sequenced in a study of blood T cell repertoires in COVID-19. The table came from immunoSEQ multiplex PCR; TCRdb's copy has only in-frame clones and leaves some out. The sample has roughly 400,000 clones, 70% to 90% seen once. Sequenced input: PBMCs or T cells enriched from blood (not recorded which). These receptors were collected from a woman aged 40 to 50 with acute COVID-19.

V and J are TRBV18 and TRBJ2-5, with TRBD1 matching 7 bases. The CDR3 has 16 amino acids. With 1 base clipped from V and 0 bases from J, the junction kept 5 bases outside the gene matches. Germline V gene data show CDR1 as KGHSH and CDR2 as LQKENI. The CDR3 loop reads CASSPQQGMYQETQYF. Here the CDR3 DNA reads TGTGCCAGCTCACCACAACAGGGGATGTACCAAGAGACCCAGTACTTC.

The chain joins TRBV27 to TRBJ1-4, with D perhaps TRBD1 (5 bases). Germline loops: CDR1 MNHEY, CDR2 SMNVEV (reference sequence). Trimming shortened V by 4 bases and J by 0 bases, and 15 bases separated the two germline ends. The CDR3 is 17 amino acids. CDR3 protein: CASSSYRSPPTNEKLFF. For the CDR3, the DNA is TGTGCCAGCAGTTCATACAGGTCACCCCCAACTAATGAAAAACTGTTTTTT.

This clone was seen more than once but under ten times. The chain uses TRBV7-9 and TRBJ1-2; D uncertain. The V and J ends lost 8 bases and 6 bases respectively, with 13 bases between them. CDR3 size: 12 residues. Germline CDR1 reads SEHNR; CDR2 reads FQNEAQ (reference sequence). In DNA form, the CDR3 reads TGTGCCAGCGCCCGGGGTAAGGATGGCTACACCTTC. Protein product: CASARGKDGYTF.

This clone was seen once. The J gene is TRBJ1-5, the V gene TRBV5-8; D is unresolved. Germline V lookup: CDR1 SGHTS, CDR2 YDEGEE. The V gene lost 1 base and the J gene lost 1 base, with 6 bases spanning the gap. This CDR3 has 14 amino acids. Here the CDR3 DNA reads TGTGCCAGCAGCTTGAGACTGAGCAATCAGCCCCAGCATTTT. Amino acid sequence: CASSLRLSNQPQHF.

The chain uses TRBV5-6 and TRBJ2-3, with 7 positions matching TRBD2. The trim removed 3 bases at V and 2 bases at J, leaving 12 bases unmatched. Looked up from germline, CDR1 is SGHDT and CDR2 is YYEEEE. CDR3 length: 17 residues. In DNA, the CDR3 is TGTGCCAGCAGCTGGGGTCGGGGCGGGGGAGCCACAGATACGCAGTATTTT. It specifies CASSWGRGGGATDTQYF.

The chain carries TRBV19 and TRBJ1-2; no clear D. V was shortened by 5 bases and J by 0 bases, with 10 bases between the two germline ends. Germline CDR1 reads LNHDA; CDR2 reads SQIVND (reference sequence). The CDR3 sequence is 14 residues long. The CDR3 loop reads CASSVTGTNYGYTF. CDR3 in DNA: TGTGCCAGTAGTGTGACCGGGACTAACTATGGCTACACCTTC.

The CDR3 region is CASSRTSATDTQYF. The CDR3 DNA is TGTGCCAGCTCACGGACTAGCGCGACAGATACGCAGTATTTT. The rearrangement links TRBV18 to TRBJ2-3; 9 bases fit TRBD2. The J segment lost 3 bases and the V segment lost 4 bases, leaving 2 bases of the junction unmatched. Germline V gene sequence: CDR1 KGHSH, CDR2 LQKENI. This CDR3 spans 14 amino acids. Supplemented by reference TRBV18 and TRBJ2-3, the full variable domain reads NAGVMQNPRHLVRRRGQEARLRCSPMKGHSHVYWYRQLPEEGLKFMVYLQKENIIDESGMPKERFSAEFPKEGPSILRIQQVVRGDSAAYFCASSRTSATDTQYFGPGTRLTVL.

This chain links TRBV6-2 or TRBV6-3 with TRBJ2-2; 8 bases map to TRBD2. Germline trimming cut 3 bases from V and 4 bases from J; bases unmatched to any gene: 4. CDR3 size: 15 residues. Per the germline V gene, CDR1 is MNHEY and CDR2 is SVGEGT. The CDR3 region is CASSYSGGATGELFF. CDR3 DNA: TGTGCCAGCAGTTATTCGGGGGGGGCCACCGGGGAGCTGTTTTTT.

The chain uses TRBV7-9 and TRBJ2-5; 13 bases agree with TRBD2. The CDR3 runs 15 residues. J lost 4 bases, V lost 4 bases, and 3 bases had no gene match. Looked up from germline, CDR1 is SEHNR and CDR2 is FQNEAQ (reference sequence). The CDR3 loop reads CASSSTSGGTETQYF. The DNA of the CDR3 is TGTGCCAGCAGCTCGACTAGCGGGGGGACAGAGACCCAGTACTTC.

V gene TRBV10-1 combines with J gene TRBJ2-2, with 7 bases that match TRBD2. The CDR3 loop spans 15 amino acids. Germline V gene sequence: CDR1 WNHNN, CDR2 SYGVQD (reference sequence). V lost 3 bases, J lost 4 bases, and 5 bases stayed unmatched. The CDR3 reads CASSEWGGSTGELFF. The CDR3 DNA follows: TGCGCCAGCAGTGAATGGGGGGGAAGCACCGGGGAGCTGTTTTTT.

V usage is TRBV20-1 and J usage is TRBJ1-2; D not resolved. CDR1 is DFQATT and CDR2 is SNEGSKA in the germline V gene (reference sequence). CDR3 size: 10 residues. The V end lost 6 bases, the J end lost 4 bases, and 6 bases lay between the germline ends. The CDR3 region has the DNA TGCAGTGCCGCGCCCTATGGCTACACCTTC. Translation: CSAAPYGYTF.

This chain joins TRBV27 and TRBJ1-5; TRBD1 is a possible D gene (5 bases). Per the germline V gene, CDR1 is MNHEY and CDR2 is SMNVEV (reference sequence). This CDR3 contains 21 residues. The V end was cut by 2 bases, the J end by 1 base, with 27 bases between. CDR3 sequence (DNA): TGTGCCAGCAGTTTAAGTTGGGGCAGAACCGACGGAATAAAGAGCAATCAGCCCCAGCATTTT. This codes for CASSLSWGRTDGIKSNQPQHF.

The chain uses TRBV15 and TRBJ2-7; the D gene is possibly TRBD1 (5 bases). This CDR3 spans 14 amino acids. Germline lookup yields CDR1 LNHNV and CDR2 YYDKDF (reference sequence). V lost 1 base to trimming and J lost 5 bases, with 12 bases between them. The CDR3 spells CATSRGPGQDEQYF. The DNA for the CDR3 is TGTGCCACCAGCAGAGGTCCAGGGCAGGACGAGCAGTACTTC. The full variable domain, completed using reference TRBV15 and TRBJ2-7, is DAMVIQNPRYQVTQFGKPVTLSCSQTLNHNVMYWYQQKSSQAPKLLFHYYDKDFNNEADTPDNFQSRRPNTSFCFLDIRSPGLGDTAMYLCATSRGPGQDEQYFGPGTRLTVT.

This chain links TRBV5-6 with TRBJ1-2, with 9 bases aligning to TRBD1. Losses at the gene ends were 1 base for V and 5 bases for J; bases not matched to a gene: 6. The germline V gene has CDR1 SGHDT and CDR2 YYEEEE. This CDR3 has 15 amino acids. The CDR3 loop reads CASSLRRTGAYGYTF. The CDR3 nucleotides are TGTGCCAGCAGCTTGCGAAGGACAGGGGCTTATGGCTACACCTTC.

The genes are TRBV2 and TRBJ2-2; D is perhaps TRBD1 (6 bases). CDR1 is SNHLY and CDR2 is FYNNEI in the germline V gene. The length of the CDR3 is 13 residues. V was clipped by 7 bases and J by 5 bases, with 11 bases between them. For the CDR3, the DNA is TGTGCCAGCAATCCCAGGGGAACCGGGGAGCTGTTTTTT. As protein: CASNPRGTGELFF.

This clone was seen only a few times. This chain uses TRBV14 with TRBJ1-6; no firm D call. Looked up from germline, CDR1 is SGHDN and CDR2 is FVKESK. The CDR3 totals 18 residues. The germline V and J ends were trimmed by 0 bases and 7 bases, with 19 bases remaining between them. CDR3 nucleotide sequence: TGTGCCAGCAGCCAAGATAGGATCAGCGCGGGGATAAATTCACCCCTCCACTTT. Protein: CASSQDRISAGINSPLHF.

This rearrangement joins TRBV5-1 to TRBJ1-2, with 8 bases fitting TRBD1. V trimming: 3 bases; J trimming: 2 bases; junction bases outside the gene matches: 3. CDR3 length: 14 amino acids. Germline CDR1 is SGHRS and CDR2 is YFSETQ. The CDR3 sequence: CASSSAGGNYGYTF. CDR3 coding DNA: TGCGCCAGCAGCTCGGCAGGGGGCAACTATGGCTACACCTTC.

The rearrangement joins TRBV5-5 to TRBJ1-1; D possibly corresponds to TRBD1 (5 bases). This CDR3 comprises 18 residues. V was pared by 5 bases and J by 0 bases, with 23 bases between. Germline V gives CDR1 SGHKS, CDR2 YYEKEE (reference sequence). This CDR3 is CASSADPTWGVMNTEAFF. The CDR3 nucleotides are TGTGCCAGCAGTGCGGACCCCACTTGGGGCGTAATGAACACTGAAGCTTTCTTT.

V and J are TRBV2 and TRBJ2-1; 9 bases are a match to TRBD2. The junction had 9 bases not matched to a gene; V was cut back by 9 bases and J by 3 bases. CDR3 length: 15 residues. In germline, CDR1 is SNHLY, CDR2 FYNNEI. This CDR3 reads CARQRAGGNYNEQFF. DNA for the CDR3: TGTGCCAGACAAAGAGCGGGGGGAAACTACAATGAGCAGTTCTTC. Using reference TRBV2 and TRBJ2-1 for the parts outside the CDR3, the full variable domain is EPEVTQTPSHQVTQMGQEVILRCVPISNHLYFYWYRQILGQKVEFLVSFYNNEISEKSEIFDDQFSVERPDGSNFTLKIRSTKLEDSAMYFCARQRAGGNYNEQFFGPGTRLTVL.